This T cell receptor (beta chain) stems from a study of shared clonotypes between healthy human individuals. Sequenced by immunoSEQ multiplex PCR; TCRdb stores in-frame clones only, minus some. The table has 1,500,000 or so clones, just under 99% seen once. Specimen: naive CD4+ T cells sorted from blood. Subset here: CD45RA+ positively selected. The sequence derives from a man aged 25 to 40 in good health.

The DNA of the CDR3 is TGTGCCAGCAGCCCCGGACTAGCGGGAGCCCACGAGCAGTACTTC. This encodes CASSPGLAGAHEQYF. J is TRBJ2-7 and V is TRBV7-3; TRBD2 agrees at 13 bases. Germline V gives CDR1 SGHTA, CDR2 FQGTGA. This CDR3 is built from 15 residues. Unmatched junction bases numbered 6, after V lost 5 bases and J lost 5 bases.